A single sample gave rise to the 28 T cell receptor beta chains below, sequenced in a study of cytomegalovirus exposure and HLA in healthy donors. PCR involved 60 Vbeta and 13 Jbeta primers. This table comes from immunoSEQ multiplex PCR, and its TCRdb copy is limited to in-frame clones, with some not included. The sample carries about 84,000 clones, roughly 63% recorded once. The sequencing sample was made of PBMCs. The receptors here all came from a woman aged 40 to 50 in good health and CMV-seropositive.

The V gene is TRBV28, the J gene TRBJ2-5; tentative D call: TRBD2 (6 bases). This CDR3 is 16 amino acids long. V lost 2 bases, J lost 4 bases, and 17 bases lay in between. In germline, CDR1 is MDHEN, CDR2 SYDVKM. CDR3 sequence: CASSLGAGQVGETQYF. CDR3 coding DNA: TGTGCCAGCAGTTTAGGGGCGGGGCAGGTGGGAGAGACCCAGTACTTC.

The chain employs TRBV7-9 and TRBJ2-3, with 10 bases fitting TRBD2. V dropped 4 bases and J dropped 6; count of bases not matched to a gene: 13. CDR1 SEHNR and CDR2 FQNEAQ come from the germline V gene (reference sequence). The CDR3 runs 17 residues. The CDR3 is CASSSPYSAGGTDTQYF. The CDR3 region has the DNA TGTGCCAGCAGCTCCCCGTACTCAGCGGGAGGGACCGATACGCAGTATTTT.

This sequence joins TRBV6-6 and TRBJ1-2; D is possibly TRBD1 (6 bases). Trimming removed 5 bases from V and 8 bases from J, with 15 bases in between. Germline V lookup: CDR1 MNHNY, CDR2 SVGAGI (reference sequence). The CDR3 runs to 13 residues. The CDR3 DNA is TGTGCCAGCAGTGGAACAGGGACGTGGGGCTACACCTTC. Protein: CASSGTGTWGYTF.

In this sample, this clone turned up a few times. The chain links TRBV4-2 to TRBJ2-3, with 8 bases lining up with TRBD2. Germline assignment: CDR1 LGHNA and CDR2 YNFKEQ. The ends lost 0 bases at V and 2 bases at J; junction bases unmatched: 7. The CDR3 is 17 amino acids. In DNA, the CDR3 is TGTGCCAGCAGCCAAGATCCGGCGGGAGGTCCCACAGATACGCAGTATTTT. It is translated as CASSQDPAGGPTDTQYF.

The chain has TRBV6-6 and TRBJ2-7; unclear D gene. The CDR3 spans 13 residues. CDR1 and CDR2 (germline): MNHNY, SVGAGI (reference sequence). The V gene lost 3 bases and the J gene lost 7 bases, with 13 bases spanning the gap. CDR3 protein: CASSYQGPREQYF. CDR3 DNA: TGTGCCAGCAGTTATCAAGGCCCTAGGGAGCAGTACTTC.

This clone appeared once. The rearrangement uses TRBV5-1 and TRBJ2-2, with 9 nucleotides matching TRBD1. The V and J ends lost 0 bases and 3 bases, in that order; junction bases with no gene match: 3. The CDR3 runs to 16 residues. The V gene's germline CDR1 is SGHRS and CDR2 YFSETQ. The CDR3 DNA reads as TGCGCCAGCAGCTTGGGGACAGGGGCACACACCGGGGAGCTGTTTTTT. Translated, it gives CASSLGTGAHTGELFF. Filled out from reference TRBV5-1 and TRBJ2-2, the complete variable domain reads KAGVTQTPRYLIKTRGQQVTLSCSPISGHRSVSWYQQTPGQGLQFLFEYFSETQRNKGNFPGRFSGRQFSNSRSEMNVSTLELGDSALYLCASSLGTGAHTGELFFGEGSRLTVL.

This clone was recorded a few times. The chain has TRBV30 and TRBJ2-7, with 9 bases identical to TRBD2. CDR1 and CDR2 (germline): GTSNPN, SVGIG (reference sequence). After removal of 5 bases from V and 2 bases from J, the junction contained 4 bases not matched to a gene. The CDR3 covers 13 residues. The chain's CDR3 is CAWEVAGAYEQYF. As DNA, the CDR3 is TGTGCCTGGGAAGTAGCGGGGGCCTACGAGCAGTACTTC.

The rearrangement links TRBV29-1 to TRBJ1-2; D gene unclear. CDR3 length equals 14 residues. CDR1 is SQVTM and CDR2 is ANQGSEA in the germline V gene. Trimming took off 3 bases at V and 8 bases at J, with 19 bases between the two ends. CDR3 amino acids: CSVDPEDSLGGYTF. CDR3 DNA sequence: TGCAGCGTTGACCCGGAGGACTCCTTAGGGGGCTACACCTTC.

This clone occurred a few times. The chain joins TRBV6-5 to TRBJ2-1, with 10 bases matching TRBD1. Losses at the gene ends were 6 bases for V and 8 bases for J; bases not matched to a gene: 7. Germline V lookup: CDR1 MNHEY, CDR2 SVGAGI. The CDR3 spans 14 residues. CDR3: CASRIGQGVYEQFF. CDR3 coding DNA: TGTGCCAGCAGAATCGGACAGGGGGTCTATGAGCAGTTCTTC.

This clone was counted only a few times. V is TRBV6-1 and J is TRBJ1-1, with D hard to call. CDR3 length: 13 amino acids. Germline V gene lookup returns CDR1 MNHNS and CDR2 SASEGT. Trimming removed 4 bases at V and 4 bases at J, with 10 bases between. DNA for the CDR3: TGTGCCAGCAGTGTCGAGAGGGCCACTGAAGCTTTCTTT. This translates into CASSVERATEAFF.

V is TRBV29-1 and J is TRBJ2-3, with D perhaps matching TRBD2 (6 bases). From germline, CDR1 is SQVTM and CDR2 ANQGSEA. The CDR3 is made up of 12 amino acids. V dropped 5 bases and J dropped 2 bases, with 8 bases sitting between them. CDR3 DNA sequence: TGCAGCGTTAGGCGGGACACAGATACGCAGTATTTT. Amino acid sequence: CSVRRDTDTQYF.

The chain recombines TRBV18 with TRBJ2-1; 8 nucleotides match TRBD1. J gave up 5 bases and V 0 bases, and 6 bases lay outside the gene matches. The CDR3 has 16 residues. Germline V CDR1 and CDR2: KGHSH, LQKENI. The CDR3 protein is CASSPPIQGANNEQFF. CDR3 nucleotides: TGTGCCAGCTCACCACCCATCCAGGGGGCCAACAATGAGCAGTTCTTC.

This rearrangement joins TRBV7-9 to TRBJ1-2, with D possibly matching TRBD1 (6 bases). Germline assignment: CDR1 SEHNR and CDR2 FQNEAQ (reference sequence). This CDR3 is 16 amino acids long. Deletions cut 2 bases from V and 3 bases from J, with 16 bases between. CDR3 in amino acids: CASSLTPGERDYGYTF. The CDR3 DNA reads as TGTGCCAGCAGCTTAACGCCAGGGGAAAGGGACTATGGCTACACCTTC.

The V gene is TRBV19, the J gene TRBJ2-1; 9 positions agree with TRBD2. From germline, CDR1 is LNHDA and CDR2 SQIVND (reference sequence). CDR3 length: 16 residues. V was clipped by 4 bases and J by 4 bases; unmatched bases: 8. The CDR3 bases are TGTGCCAGTAGTACCCATACTAGCGGGCGATACAATGAGCAGTTCTTC. Protein: CASSTHTSGRYNEQFF. The variable domain in full, with the rest retrieved from reference TRBV19 and TRBJ2-1, is DGGITQSPKYLFRKEGQNVTLSCEQNLNHDAMYWYRQDPGQGLRLIYYSQIVNDFQKGDIAEGYSVSREKKESFPLTVTSAQKNPTAFYLCASSTHTSGRYNEQFFGPGTRLTVL.

The J gene is TRBJ2-5, the V gene TRBV7-2, with D perhaps TRBD1 (5 bases). V was pared by 2 bases and J by 5 bases, with 9 bases between. Per germline, CDR1 SGHTA and CDR2 FQGNSA. The CDR3 consists of 13 residues. CDR3 loop: CASSLRQLETQYF. Written as DNA, the CDR3 is TGTGCCAGCAGCTTAAGACAGCTGGAGACCCAGTACTTC. The variable domain in full, completed from reference TRBV7-2 and TRBJ2-5, reads GAGVSQSPSNKVTEKGKDVELRCDPISGHTALYWYRQSLGQGLEFLIYFQGNSAPDKSGLPSDRFSAERTGGSVSTLTIQRTQQEDSAVYLCASSLRQLETQYFGPGTRLLVL.

V and J are TRBV11-2 and TRBJ2-3; no reliable D call. The CDR3 is made up of 13 amino acids. The ends were cut back, 3 bases at V and 3 bases at J, with 7 bases in the middle. Germline V gene lookup returns CDR1 SGHAT and CDR2 FQNNGV. The CDR3 bases are TGTGCCAGCAGCTTCACGGTAACAGATACGCAGTATTTT. This encodes CASSFTVTDTQYF.

This clone was recorded a few times. The gene calls are TRBV7-9 and TRBJ1-1, with a possible D match to TRBD1 (5 bases). The germline CDR1 and CDR2 sequences are SEHNR and FQNEAQ (reference sequence). V lost 5 bases and J 1 base, leaving 11 bases between the germline ends. This CDR3 region has 14 residues. The CDR3 DNA sequence: TGTGCCAGCAGCCCCAGCGGGGGGAACACTGAAGCTTTCTTT. The encoded protein is CASSPSGGNTEAFF. Full variable domain (missing parts from reference TRBV7-9 and TRBJ1-1): DTGVSQNPRHKITKRGQNVTFRCDPISEHNRLYWYRQTLGQGPEFLTYFQNEAQLEKSRLLSDRFSAERPKGSFSTLEIQRTEQGDSAMYLCASSPSGGNTEAFFGQGTRLTVV.

The chain employs TRBV4-2 and TRBJ1-5; maybe TRBD1 (5 bases). The CDR3 spans 16 residues. With 0 bases removed from V and 8 bases from J, the gap between germline ends came to 17 bases. The germline V gene encodes CDR1 LGHNA and CDR2 YNFKEQ. CDR3 loop: CASSQEITQGRKPQHF. The CDR3 nucleotides read TGTGCCAGCAGCCAAGAGATCACGCAGGGCCGGAAGCCCCAGCATTTT.

As DNA, the CDR3 is TGTGCCTGGAGCTACCAAGAGACCCAGTACTTC. Translating it yields CAWSYQETQYF. This chain links TRBV30 with TRBJ2-5; D is undetermined. The V and J ends lost 3 bases and 0 bases respectively, with 2 bases between them. CDR3 length: 11 residues. Per the germline V gene, CDR1 is GTSNPN and CDR2 is SVGIG (reference sequence).

The CDR3 nucleotides are TGTGCCAGCAGCCCTGGTAGAGTTAAGAACACTGAAGCTTTCTTT. Encoded protein: CASSPGRVKNTEAFF. The V and J genes are TRBV7-2 and TRBJ1-1; D not certain. CDR1 and CDR2 from the germline V gene are SGHTA and FQGNSA. The CDR3 extends over 15 amino acids. V dropped 5 bases and J dropped 1 base, with 14 bases sitting between them.

This chain links TRBV6-6 with TRBJ2-1, with 7 bases identical to TRBD2. The CDR3 spans 11 residues. After removal of 11 bases from V and 9 bases from J, the junction contained 7 bases not matched to a gene. Germline-derived CDR1 and CDR2 are MNHNY and SVGAGI (reference sequence). The CDR3 DNA follows: TGTGCCGTCGGGGAGGGGCCTGAGCAGTTCTTC. Translation: CAVGEGPEQFF.

The chain carries TRBV28 and TRBJ1-2; no definite D call. The V gene's germline CDR1 is MDHEN and CDR2 SYDVKM. The CDR3 contains 12 residues. V was cut by 8 bases and J by 2 bases, with 9 bases left in between. CDR3 nucleotides: TGTGCCAGCGGAGGTACGAACTATGGCTACACCTTC. Protein sequence: CASGGTNYGYTF.

This clone has more than one count but fewer than ten. V gene TRBV10-3 combines with J gene TRBJ1-2, with D unresolved. The germline V and J ends were trimmed by 7 bases and 2 bases, with 14 bases remaining between them. CDR1 and CDR2 from the germline V gene are ENHRY and SYGVKD. The CDR3 is 14 residues long. The DNA of the CDR3 is TGTGCCATCACCGACTCGAGATACAACTATGGCTACACCTTC. It codes for CAITDSRYNYGYTF.

The chain couples TRBV5-4 to TRBJ2-2; TRBD2 aligns across 9 bases. V was clipped by 0 bases and J by 7 bases; unmatched bases: 10. The germline CDR1 and CDR2 sequences are SGHNT and YYREEE (reference sequence). This CDR3 has 17 residues. The CDR3 DNA reads as TGTGCCAGCAGCTTGGATAGCGGGAGTGCTGGGAACGGGGAGCTGTTTTTT. Amino acids: CASSLDSGSAGNGELFF. The variable domain in full, completed from reference TRBV5-4 and TRBJ2-2, reads ETGVTQSPTHLIKTRGQQVTLRCSSQSGHNTVSWYQQALGQGPQFIFQYYREEENGRGNFPPRFSGLQFPNYSSELNVNALELDDSALYLCASSLDSGSAGNGELFFGEGSRLTVL.

This clone was observed once. The chain combines TRBV6-5 with TRBJ1-5; a possible D gene is TRBD1 (5 bases). The V end was cut by 6 bases, the J end by 1 base, with 13 bases between. Per germline, CDR1 MNHEY and CDR2 SVGAGI. The CDR3 sequence is 15 residues long. The chain's CDR3 is CASRGGVGSNQPQHF. The CDR3 coding sequence is TGTGCCAGCAGGGGGGGTGTAGGGAGCAATCAGCCCCAGCATTTT.

The CDR3 is CASSRAETTYNEQFF. The DNA for the CDR3 is TGTGCCAGCAGCCGAGCGGAAACAACCTACAATGAGCAGTTCTTC. The genes are TRBV5-4 and TRBJ2-1, with a possible D match to TRBD2 (5 bases). This CDR3 contains 15 residues. Germline values: CDR1 SGHNT, CDR2 YYREEE (reference sequence). V shed 4 bases and J shed 2 bases, with 13 bases lying between them.

The chain employs TRBV27 and TRBJ2-7; TRBD1 is a possible D gene (5 bases). The V gene lost 5 bases and the J gene lost 0 bases, with 20 bases spanning the gap. This CDR3 has 17 residues. Germline V gene data show CDR1 as MNHEY and CDR2 as SMNVEV (reference sequence). The CDR3 nucleotides are TGTGCCAGCAGTCCGCGATCAAGGCAGGGCATCTCCTACGAGCAGTACTTC. Protein sequence: CASSPRSRQGISYEQYF.

This clone is judged medium-sized (0.01 to 0.1%). The V call is TRBV6-1, the J call TRBJ2-7; no clear D. The CDR3 sequence is 13 residues long. Germline-derived CDR1 and CDR2 are MNHNS and SASEGT. V shed 8 bases and J shed 3 bases, with 14 bases lying between them. CDR3 loop: CASVSPVVYEQYF. The DNA for the CDR3 is TGTGCCAGCGTCTCCCCGGTTGTCTACGAGCAGTACTTC.